This entry lists 13 T cell receptor beta chains sequenced from one sample in a study of blood T cell repertoires in COVID-19 (dated by TCRdb to 2018 to 2020). The library came from the immunoSEQ multiplex PCR assay. In its TCRdb copy, this immuneACCESS table keeps in-frame sequences only and misses some clones. Where compared with another copy, unresolved V genes explain less than half of these, and the others have no known cause. This sample is represented by fewer than 350,000 clones; approximately 89% of them were singletons. The leading ten clones occupy around 3.9% of the sample. The sample comprised peripheral blood. Receptors originate from a woman aged 55-75 years with COVID-19, enrolled during active disease.

In its sample, this clone was seen once. The chain combines TRBV11-1 with TRBJ2-5; TRBD2 matches at 7 bases. V gave up 0 bases and J gave up 7 bases; unmatched junction bases: 14. The CDR3 is 17 amino acids. Germline CDR1 and CDR2: SGHAT and FQDESV (reference sequence). CDR3 region: CASSLASLQRGKGTQYF. For the CDR3, the DNA is TGTGCCAGCAGCTTAGCCAGCCTACAGCGGGGAAAAGGGACCCAGTACTTC.

The chain joins TRBV2 to TRBJ2-5; D gene unclear. There are 13 residues in the CDR3. CDR1 and CDR2 from the germline V gene are SNHLY and FYNNEI. V gave up 7 bases and J gave up 0 bases, with 9 bases separating them. CDR3 residues: CASTRDNQETQYF. The CDR3 region has the DNA TGTGCCAGCACAAGAGACAACCAAGAGACCCAGTACTTC.

The chain carries TRBV12-3 or TRBV12-4 and TRBJ1-5, with D unresolved. The CDR3 is 13 residues long. V was shortened by 6 bases and J by 0 bases, with 6 bases between the two germline ends. CDR3 bases: TGTGCCAGCAGCCGTTATAGCAATCAGCCCCAGCATTTT. Translating gives CASSRYSNQPQHF.

The V call is TRBV5-5, the J call TRBJ2-1; 8 nucleotides align to TRBD1. V gave up 4 bases and J gave up 7 bases; unmatched junction bases: 13. The germline gives CDR1 SGHKS, CDR2 YYEKEE (reference sequence). There are 16 residues in the CDR3. The CDR3 reads CASSSGQGRGRNEQFF. DNA of the CDR3: TGTGCCAGCAGCAGTGGACAGGGCCGGGGCCGTAATGAGCAGTTCTTC.

The chain recombines TRBV7-8 with TRBJ1-4, with TRBD1 as a possible D gene (5 bases). This CDR3 contains 14 residues. The V end was cut by 6 bases, the J end by 7 bases, with 15 bases between. Germline V gene lookup returns CDR1 SGHVS and CDR2 FQNEAQ. In DNA form, the CDR3 reads TGTGCCAGCAGATATAGGGGTTTTGGTGAAAAACTGTTTTTT. Protein: CASRYRGFGEKLFF.

The V and J genes are TRBV9 and TRBJ1-1; D is perhaps TRBD1 (5 bases). Germline CDR1 SGDLS, CDR2 YYNGEE. The CDR3 contains 14 residues. V lost 2 bases and J lost 1, with 9 bases in between. The CDR3 sequence: CASSVQGRNTEAFF. The CDR3, as DNA: TGTGCCAGCAGCGTCCAGGGTAGGAACACTGAAGCTTTCTTT.

This chain links TRBV2 with TRBJ1-5, with D unresolved. This CDR3 contains 16 residues. V lost 6 bases and J lost 0, with 15 bases in between. Per germline, CDR1 SNHLY and CDR2 FYNNEI. The CDR3 loop is CASSFDRTDSNQPQHF. The CDR3 region has the DNA TGTGCCAGCAGCTTTGATAGGACTGATAGCAATCAGCCCCAGCATTTT.

The chain has TRBV27 and TRBJ1-1, with D perhaps matching TRBD1 (6 bases). Germline assignment: CDR1 MNHEY and CDR2 SMNVEV (reference sequence). This CDR3 region has 15 residues. The germline V and J ends were trimmed by 4 bases and 2 bases, with 14 bases remaining between them. DNA for the CDR3: TGTGCCAGCAGTTCCGGACAGAGAGGTAACACTGAAGCTTTCTTT. It yields the protein CASSSGQRGNTEAFF.

The chain is built from TRBV5-6 and TRBJ1-2; no clear D. V lost 3 bases and J lost 3, with 18 bases in between. The germline V gene encodes CDR1 SGHDT and CDR2 YYEEEE. This CDR3 contains 16 residues. The CDR3 DNA sequence: TGTGCCAGCAGCTCCCTAGGTGGAGGTACCCACTATGGCTACACCTTC. It specifies CASSSLGGGTHYGYTF.

The rearrangement uses TRBV6-4 and TRBJ1-3; D perhaps matches TRBD1 (5 bases). The CDR3 runs to 15 residues. The germline V gene has CDR1 MRHNA and CDR2 SNTAGT. Trimming took 3 bases from V and 2 from J, leaving 11 bases between them. The CDR3 DNA is TGTGCCAGCAGTGAGATCAGGGTTACTGGAAACACCATATATTTT. Protein sequence: CASSEIRVTGNTIYF.

This chain links TRBV6-5 with TRBJ2-2, with D tentatively TRBD1 (6 bases). Germline V CDR1 and CDR2: MNHEY, SVGAGI. Trimming left V 8 bases short and J 4 bases short, with 11 bases between. The CDR3 covers 13 residues. The CDR3 DNA reads as TGTGCCAGCGACGGACAGATCACCGGGGAGCTGTTTTTT. Its translation is CASDGQITGELFF.

This chain joins TRBV27 and TRBJ2-7, with 9 bases fitting TRBD2. The CDR3 is made up of 15 amino acids. CDR1 is MNHEY, CDR2 SMNVEV, per germline (reference sequence). After removal of 3 bases from V and 2 bases from J, the junction contained 5 bases not matched to a gene. CDR3 sequence: CASSFEAGGTYEQYF. The CDR3 bases are TGTGCCAGCAGTTTCGAAGCGGGGGGTACCTACGAGCAGTACTTC.

This clone was found once. This chain uses TRBV27 with TRBJ1-4, with 10 bases that match TRBD1. The CDR3 is 15 residues long. V lost 3 bases and J lost 7; bases outside the gene matches: 5. CDR1 is MNHEY and CDR2 is SMNVEV in the germline V gene (reference sequence). CDR3 nucleotides: TGTGCCAGCAGTTTCCTAGGACAGGGGGGTGAAAAACTGTTTTTT. It is translated as CASSFLGQGGEKLFF.